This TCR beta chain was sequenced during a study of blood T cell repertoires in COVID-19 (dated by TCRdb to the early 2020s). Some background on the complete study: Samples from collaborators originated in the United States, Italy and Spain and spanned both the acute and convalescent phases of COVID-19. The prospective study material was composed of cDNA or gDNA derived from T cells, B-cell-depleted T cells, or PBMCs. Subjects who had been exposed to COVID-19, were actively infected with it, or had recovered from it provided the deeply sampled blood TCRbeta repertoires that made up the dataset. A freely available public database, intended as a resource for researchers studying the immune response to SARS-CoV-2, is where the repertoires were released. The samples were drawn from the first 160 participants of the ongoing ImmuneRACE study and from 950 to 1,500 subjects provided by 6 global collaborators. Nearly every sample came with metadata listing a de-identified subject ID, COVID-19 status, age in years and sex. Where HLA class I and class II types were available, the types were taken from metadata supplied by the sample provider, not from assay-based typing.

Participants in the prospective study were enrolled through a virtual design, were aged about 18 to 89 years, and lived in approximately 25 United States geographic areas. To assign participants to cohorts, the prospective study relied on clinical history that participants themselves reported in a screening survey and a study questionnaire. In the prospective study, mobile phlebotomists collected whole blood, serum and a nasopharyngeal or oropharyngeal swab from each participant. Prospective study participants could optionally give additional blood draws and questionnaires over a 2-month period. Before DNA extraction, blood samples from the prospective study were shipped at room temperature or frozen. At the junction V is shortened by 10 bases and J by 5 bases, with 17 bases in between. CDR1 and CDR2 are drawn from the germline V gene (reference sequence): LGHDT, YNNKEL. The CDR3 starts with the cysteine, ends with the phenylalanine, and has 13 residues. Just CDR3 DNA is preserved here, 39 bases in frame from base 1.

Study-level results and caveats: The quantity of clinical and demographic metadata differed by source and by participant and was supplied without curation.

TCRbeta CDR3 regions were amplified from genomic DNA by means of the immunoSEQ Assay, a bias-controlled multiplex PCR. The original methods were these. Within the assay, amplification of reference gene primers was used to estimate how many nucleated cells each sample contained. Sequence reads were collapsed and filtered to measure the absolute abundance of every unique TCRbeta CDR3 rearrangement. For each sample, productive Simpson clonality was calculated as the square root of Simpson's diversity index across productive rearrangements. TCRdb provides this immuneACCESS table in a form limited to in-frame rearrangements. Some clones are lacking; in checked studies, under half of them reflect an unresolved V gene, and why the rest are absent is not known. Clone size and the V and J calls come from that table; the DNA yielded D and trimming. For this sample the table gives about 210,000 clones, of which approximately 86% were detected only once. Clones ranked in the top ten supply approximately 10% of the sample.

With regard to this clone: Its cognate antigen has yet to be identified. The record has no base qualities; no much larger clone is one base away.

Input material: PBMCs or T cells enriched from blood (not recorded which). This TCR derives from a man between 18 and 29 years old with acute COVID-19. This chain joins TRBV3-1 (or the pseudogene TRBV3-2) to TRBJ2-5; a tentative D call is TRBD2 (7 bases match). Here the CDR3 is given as CATAWGRGETQYF. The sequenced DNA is TGTGCCACAGCGTGGGGGAGGGGGGAGACCCAGTACTTC.